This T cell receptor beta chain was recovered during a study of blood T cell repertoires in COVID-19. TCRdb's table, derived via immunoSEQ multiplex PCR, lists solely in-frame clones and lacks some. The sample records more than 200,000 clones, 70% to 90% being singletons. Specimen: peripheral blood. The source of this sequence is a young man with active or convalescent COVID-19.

The CDR3 region is CASSLVAGASSYEQYF. The CDR3 coding sequence is TGTGCCAGCAGTTTGGTAGCGGGGGCAAGCTCCTACGAGCAGTACTTC. The V call is TRBV27, the J call TRBJ2-7; 9 positions match TRBD2. The germline V gene encodes CDR1 MNHEY and CDR2 SMNVEV (reference sequence). After removal of 3 bases from V and 0 bases from J, the junction contained 6 bases not matched to a gene. This CDR3 comprises 16 residues.